This record covers a single T cell receptor (beta chain). Its matching antigen is unknown. This sample was taken from a study of T cell repertoires in cytomegalovirus infection. Study overall: Use of recently identified HLA-C-restricted and well-studied HLA-B-restricted CMV epitopes was part of the study. The public TCR beta signatures pointed to both CMV infection and matching HLA type.

TCRdb itself ran the reads through MiXCR, one entry per CDR3 protein. The table has around 900,000 distinct CDR3 sequences, more than 25% seen once. CDR1 and CDR2 from the germline V gene are MNHNY and SVGAGI (reference sequence). The length of the CDR3 is 17 residues. Trimming pared 2 bases from V and 3 bases from J, leaving 18 bases between. This specimen consisted of cultured CD8+ T cells from PBMCs, obtained from culture after CMV antigen stimulation. V and J are TRBV6-6 and TRBJ2-3; D may be TRBD1 or TRBD2 (5 bases each). The TCR was taken from a human donor in good health (CMV status not recorded). Some clones in this sample may be carry-over from other donors' samples. In nucleotides, the CDR3 is TGTGCCAGCAGTTACGACGTGGAGGTGGCAGGGACAGATACGCAGTATTTT. Protein: CASSYDVEVAGTDTQYF.